The rows below give T cell receptor beta chains drawn from one sample of a study of beta chain features in type 1 diabetes. Clones were read by immunoSEQ multiplex PCR, and TCRdb kept only the in-frame ones, dropping some. Of a few hundred thousand clones listed, 9.5% to 12% are singletons. Specimen: naive CD4+ T cells from blood. These receptors originate from a woman aged 25 to 39 in good health. The CDR3 runs from the conserved cysteine through the conserved F or W. Fields, in order: V gene, J gene, D gene, clone size, CDR3 DNA, CDR3 protein. A D gene is named only where the DNA matches it firmly. Clone sizes are given selectively: once, few, many, or a class where the clone is expanded.

TRBV7-9,TRBJ1-1,.,few,TGTGCCAGCAGCTTAGTCTACGCATTGAACACTGAAGCTTTCTTT,CASSLVYALNTEAFF
TRBV19,TRBJ1-5,.,few,TGTGCCAGTAGTAGCAGGGATATGGGCAATCAGCCCCAGCATTTT,CASSSRDMGNQPQHF
TRBV7-2,TRBJ2-5,TRBD1,.,TGTGCCAGCAGCTTGGGGACAGGGACTGGGGAGACCCAGTACTTC,CASSLGTGTGETQYF
TRBV29-1,TRBJ2-3,TRBD2,few,TGCAGCGTTGAAATGCGGGAGGGCGCAGATACGCAGTATTTT,CSVEMREGADTQYF
TRBV4-3,TRBJ2-3,TRBD2,few,TGCGCCAGCAGCCAATTAGCGGGAGTGATAGATACGCAGTATTTT,CASSQLAGVIDTQYF
TRBV4-2,TRBJ2-1,.,.,TGTGCCAGCAGCCAAGATAATAGGAGACTGGCAAACAATGAGCAGTTCTTC,CASSQDNRRLANNEQFF
TRBV19,TRBJ1-1,TRBD1,few,TGTGCCAGTTGGGGAGGACAGGGATGGAGCACTGAAGCTTTCTTT,CASWGGQGWSTEAFF
TRBV27,TRBJ2-7,TRBD2,few,TGTGCCAGCGGGCGGGAGGGGTTCGAGCAGTACTTC,CASGREGFEQYF
TRBV7-2,TRBJ2-3,.,.,TGTGCCAGCAGCCCTAGTCGGGGTGCAGATACGCAGTATTTT,CASSPSRGADTQYF
TRBV7-2,TRBJ2-3,TRBD1,few,TGTGCCAGCAGGGAGGGACAGGAAACAGATACGCAGTATTTT,CASREGQETDTQYF
TRBV6-5,TRBJ2-1,TRBD2,.,TGTGCCAGCGGGAAACTAGCGGGAGACTACAATGAGCAGTTCTTC,CASGKLAGDYNEQFF
TRBV7-9,TRBJ1-4,TRBD1,.,TGCGCCAGCAGCCAAGATTCGGGACAGGATAATGAAAAACTGTTTTTT,CASSQDSGQDNEKLFF
TRBV13,TRBJ2-5,.,few,TGTGCCAGCAGCTTAGGGAGTCAAGAGACCCAGTACTTC,CASSLGSQETQYF
TRBV5-4,TRBJ2-7,TRBD1,.,TGTGCCAGCAGCTCACAGGGGCGCTACGAGCAGTACTTC,CASSSQGRYEQYF
TRBV30,TRBJ1-2,.,.,TGTGCCTGGAGAGAACACCGGGACAAGTGTCGAACTTGTGGCTACACCTTC,CAWREHRDKCRTCGYTF
TRBV29-1,TRBJ2-1,TRBD2,few,TGCAGCGTTGGGCTAGCGGGACCCTACAATGAGCAGTTCTTC,CSVGLAGPYNEQFF
TRBV18,TRBJ2-7,TRBD1,few,TGTGCCAGCTCACAAGGCGTGACAGGGGCCTACGAGCAGTACTTC,CASSQGVTGAYEQYF
TRBV10-3,TRBJ2-1,.,.,TGTGCCATCAGTGAATCGAAGCCGAGCTCCTACAATGAGCAGTTCTTC,CAISESKPSSYNEQFF
TRBV27,TRBJ2-7,.,few,TGTGCCAGCAGTATTGTCCGGGACTCCTACGAGCAGTACTTC,CASSIVRDSYEQYF
TRBV7-2,TRBJ2-3,TRBD2,.,TGTGCCAGCAGCTTAACCCCAGCGGGAGTAATCACAGATACGCAGTATTTT,CASSLTPAGVITDTQYF
TRBV14,TRBJ2-5,TRBD2,few,TGTGCCAGCAGCCAAGACGGGAGGTTTGGAGAGACCCAGTACTTC,CASSQDGRFGETQYF
TRBV28,TRBJ2-3,TRBD1,few,TGTGCCAGCAGTTTATCCCTGACAGGGGTGGATACGCAGTATTTT,CASSLSLTGVDTQYF
TRBV7-9,TRBJ1-3,TRBD1,.,TGTGCCAGCAGCTTACTTAACCCCGCAGGGGGCTCGACTGGAAACACCATATATTTT,CASSLLNPAGGSTGNTIYF
TRBV18,TRBJ2-7,TRBD1,.,TGTGCCAGCTCAACGGATTATTTAGGGACAGGTTCTCTTAACGAGCAGTACTTC,CASSTDYLGTGSLNEQYF
TRBV6-5,TRBJ2-3,TRBD1,.,TGTGCCAGCAGTACGGGACAGAGGGGCACAGATACGCAGTATTTT,CASSTGQRGTDTQYF
TRBV5-1,TRBJ2-1,.,few,TGCGCCAGCAGCACGGACAGCTACAATGAGCAGTTCTTC,CASSTDSYNEQFF
TRBV4-3,TRBJ2-7,.,.,TGCGCCAGCAGCCAAGATTCGTTCCTGATTAGCTCCTACGAGCAGTACTTC,CASSQDSFLISSYEQYF
TRBV5-4,TRBJ2-7,.,.,TGTGCCAGCAGCTTGGGCAGGGCCCTCGAGCAGTACTTC,CASSLGRALEQYF
TRBV5-1,TRBJ2-3,.,few,TGCGCCAGCAGCTTGGGAAGCAACCCTAGGACAGATACGCAGTATTTT,CASSLGSNPRTDTQYF
TRBV7-2,TRBJ2-7,TRBD2,few,TGTGCCAGCAGCTATAGCGGGCGTAGCGCCTACGAGCAGTACTTC,CASSYSGRSAYEQYF
TRBV5-6,TRBJ2-2,.,.,TGTGCCAGCAGCTTTTCCCTCACCGGGGAGCTGTTTTTT,CASSFSLTGELFF
TRBV27,TRBJ2-7,TRBD1,few,TGTGCCAGCAGTCCCATCGACAGGGGGTACGAGCAGTACTTC,CASSPIDRGYEQYF
TRBV7-6,TRBJ1-1,TRBD1,.,TGTGCCAGCAGCCCCGGACAGGGGAACACTGAAGCTTTCTTT,CASSPGQGNTEAFF
TRBV7-9,TRBJ2-1,.,.,TGTGCCAGCAGCTTACGGGCGGGTCGACGGTTGGGCAATGAGCAGTTCTTC,CASSLRAGRRLGNEQFF
TRBV7-2,TRBJ2-1,TRBD1,few,TGTGCCAGCAGCTACTACAGGGGTCAGTCCTACAATGAGCAGTTCTTC,CASSYYRGQSYNEQFF
TRBV6-5,TRBJ2-7,TRBD1,few,TGTGCCAGCAGTTACGACAGGGACAGCTCCTACGAGCAGTACTTC,CASSYDRDSSYEQYF
TRBV11-2,TRBJ1-2,.,.,TGTGCCAGCAGCGCCGGTGGGAAGGGGAACTATGGCTACACCTTC,CASSAGGKGNYGYTF
TRBV18,TRBJ2-1,TRBD1,few,TGTGCCAGCTCCTTGGGAGGGACAGGGGTCTACAATGAGCAGTTCTTC,CASSLGGTGVYNEQFF
TRBV30,TRBJ1-5,.,.,TGTGCCTGGAGCCTCTTGGGGCAGCGCAATCAGCCCCAGCATTTT,CAWSLLGQRNQPQHF
TRBV10-2,TRBJ2-7,.,.,TGCGCCAGCAGCGAGCGTTCCTACGAGCAGTACTTC,CASSERSYEQYF
TRBV7-2,TRBJ2-3,.,.,TGTGCCAGCAGCCAGAGGGATACGCAGTATTTT,CASSQRDTQYF
TRBV28,TRBJ2-5,.,.,TGTGCCAGCAGTTTATTGGGGCGGGATGGCCAAGAGACCCAGTACTTC,CASSLLGRDGQETQYF
TRBV4-3,TRBJ2-1,TRBD2,few,TGCGCCAGCAGCCGTCTTCCGGGACTAGCGGGATTTAATGAGCAGTTCTTC,CASSRLPGLAGFNEQFF
TRBV30,TRBJ2-3,.,few,TGTGCCTGGGGGCAGTCAAGTACGCAGTATTTT,CAWGQSSTQYF
TRBV29-1,TRBJ1-2,TRBD1,few,TGCAGCGTGTACAGGGGGGACGGCTACACCTTC,CSVYRGDGYTF
TRBV18,TRBJ2-2,TRBD2,once,TGTGCCAGCCACAGGACTAGCGGGCTTAACACCGGGGAGCTGTTTTTT,CASHRTSGLNTGELFF
TRBV9,TRBJ1-1,TRBD1,few,TGTGCCAGCGGTGGGACAGGGAAGAACACTGAAGCTTTCTTT,CASGGTGKNTEAFF
TRBV18,TRBJ2-2,.,few,TGTGCCAGCTCACCACAGGAACAGGGGAACACCGGGGAGCTGTTTTTT,CASSPQEQGNTGELFF
TRBV28,TRBJ2-7,.,.,TGTGCCAGCAGGACAGAGGCCTACGAGCAGTACTTC,CASRTEAYEQYF
TRBV18,TRBJ2-3,.,few,TGTGCCAGCTCACCACCGAGCGGGTTTACCACAGATACGCAGTATTTT,CASSPPSGFTTDTQYF
TRBV7-9,TRBJ1-2,.,few,TGTGCCAGCAGCTCGCCTAATAGTTATGGCTACACCTTC,CASSSPNSYGYTF
TRBV6-5,TRBJ2-7,TRBD2,.,TGTGCCAGCAGAATGCAGCGGGGTACCTCCTACGAGCAGTACTTC,CASRMQRGTSYEQYF
TRBV6-5,TRBJ2-1,TRBD2,.,TGTGCCAGCAGTTCCCTAGCGGGCAACAATGAGCAGTTCTTC,CASSSLAGNNEQFF
TRBV30,TRBJ1-2,.,many,TGTGCCTGGGGCCGAGGAGGCTACACCTTC,CAWGRGGYTF
TRBV7-9,TRBJ2-5,TRBD2,.,TGTGCCAGCAACCGGGCTAGCGGGGAAGAGACCCAGTACTTC,CASNRASGEETQYF
TRBV6-6,TRBJ1-2,TRBD1,few,TGTGCCAGCAGCCTAGGGACAGTCCGTGGCTACACCTTC,CASSLGTVRGYTF